This T cell receptor beta chain was found in a study of human T cells and chemical hapten exposure. CDR1 MNHEY and CDR2 SMNVEV come from the germline V gene (reference sequence). Trimming shortened V by 0 bases and J by 3 bases, and 6 bases separated the two germline ends. This CDR3 comprises 13 residues. Authors' analysis steps: The number of TCRs in each sample had a median of about 95,000 and spanned about 20,000 to 690,600. MiXCR, applied by TCRdb to the RACE reads, yields one record per CDR3 protein. Clone size and V and J calls follow TCRdb, not the original study. The sample shows about 79,000 distinct CDR3 sequences, over 6.5% of them seen only once. The sample's time point: healthy volunteer bleed at 6 weeks. Blood, whole and unfractionated, served as the source for total RNA extraction.

This receptor was obtained from a male donor in good health. Some clones in this sample may be carry-over from other donors' samples. The sample consisted of whole blood. The genes are TRBV27 and TRBJ2-7; D not certain. CDR3 nucleotides: TGTGCCAGCAGTTTATCGTCCGGCTACGAGCAGTACTTC. Its translation: CASSLSSGYEQYF.